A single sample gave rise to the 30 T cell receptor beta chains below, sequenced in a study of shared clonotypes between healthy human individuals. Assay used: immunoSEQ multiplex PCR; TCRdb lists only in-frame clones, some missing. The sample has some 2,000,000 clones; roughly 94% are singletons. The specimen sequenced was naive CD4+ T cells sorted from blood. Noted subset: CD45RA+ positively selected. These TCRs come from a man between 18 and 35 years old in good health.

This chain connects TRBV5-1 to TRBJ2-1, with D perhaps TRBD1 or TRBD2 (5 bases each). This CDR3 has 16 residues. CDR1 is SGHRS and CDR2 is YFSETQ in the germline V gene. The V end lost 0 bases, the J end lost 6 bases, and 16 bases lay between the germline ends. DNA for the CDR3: TGCGCCAGCAGCTTGGAGGGGCCTAGCAAGCGCAATGAGCAGTTCTTC. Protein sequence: CASSLEGPSKRNEQFF.

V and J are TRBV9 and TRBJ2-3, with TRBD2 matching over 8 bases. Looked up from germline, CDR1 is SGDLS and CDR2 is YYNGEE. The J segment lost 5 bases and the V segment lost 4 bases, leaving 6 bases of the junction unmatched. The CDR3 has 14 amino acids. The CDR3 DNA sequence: TGTGCCAGCAGCCCACGCGGGGGGCTAGATACGCAGTATTTT. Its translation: CASSPRGGLDTQYF.

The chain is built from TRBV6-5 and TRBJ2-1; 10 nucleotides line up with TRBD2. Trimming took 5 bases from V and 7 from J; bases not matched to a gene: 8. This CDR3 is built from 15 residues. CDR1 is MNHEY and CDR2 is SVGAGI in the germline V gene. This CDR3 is CASSAGTSVGNEQFF. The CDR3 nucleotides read TGTGCCAGCAGTGCTGGGACTAGCGTCGGGAATGAGCAGTTCTTC.

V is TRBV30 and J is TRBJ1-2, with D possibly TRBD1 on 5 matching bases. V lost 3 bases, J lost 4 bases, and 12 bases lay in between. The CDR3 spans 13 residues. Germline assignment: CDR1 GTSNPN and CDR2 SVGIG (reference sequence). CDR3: CAWRLQALYGYTF. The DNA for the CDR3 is TGTGCCTGGAGGCTACAGGCCCTCTATGGCTACACCTTC.

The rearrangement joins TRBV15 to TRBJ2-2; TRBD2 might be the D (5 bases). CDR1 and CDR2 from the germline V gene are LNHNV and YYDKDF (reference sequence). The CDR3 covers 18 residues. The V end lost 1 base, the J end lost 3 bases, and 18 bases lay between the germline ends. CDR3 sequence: CATSRAGIAIAYTGELFF. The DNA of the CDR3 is TGTGCCACCAGCAGAGCCGGGATCGCAATTGCCTACACCGGGGAGCTGTTTTTT.

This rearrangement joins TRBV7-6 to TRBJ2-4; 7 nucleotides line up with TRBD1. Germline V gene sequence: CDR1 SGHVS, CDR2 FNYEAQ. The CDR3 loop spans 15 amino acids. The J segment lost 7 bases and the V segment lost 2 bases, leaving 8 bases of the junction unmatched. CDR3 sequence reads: CASSLRSGQANIQYF. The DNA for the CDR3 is TGTGCCAGCAGCTTAAGGTCTGGACAGGCTAACATTCAGTACTTC. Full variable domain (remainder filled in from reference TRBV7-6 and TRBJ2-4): GAGVSQSPRYKVTKRGQDVALRCDPISGHVSLYWYRQALGQGPEFLTYFNYEAQQDKSGLPNDRFSAERPEGSISTLTIQRTEQRDSAMYRCASSLRSGQANIQYFGAGTRLSVL.

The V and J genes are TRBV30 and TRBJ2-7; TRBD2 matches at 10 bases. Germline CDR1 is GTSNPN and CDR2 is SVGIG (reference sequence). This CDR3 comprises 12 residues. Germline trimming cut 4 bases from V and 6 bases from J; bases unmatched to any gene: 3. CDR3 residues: CAWTSGSPEQYF. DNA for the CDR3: TGTGCCTGGACTAGCGGGAGCCCCGAGCAGTACTTC.

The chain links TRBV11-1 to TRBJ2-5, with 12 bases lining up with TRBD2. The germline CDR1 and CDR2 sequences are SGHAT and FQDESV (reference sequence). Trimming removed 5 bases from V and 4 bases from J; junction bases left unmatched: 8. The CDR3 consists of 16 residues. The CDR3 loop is CASSLRLAGARETQYF. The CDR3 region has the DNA TGTGCCAGCAGCCTCCGACTAGCGGGGGCACGAGAGACCCAGTACTTC.

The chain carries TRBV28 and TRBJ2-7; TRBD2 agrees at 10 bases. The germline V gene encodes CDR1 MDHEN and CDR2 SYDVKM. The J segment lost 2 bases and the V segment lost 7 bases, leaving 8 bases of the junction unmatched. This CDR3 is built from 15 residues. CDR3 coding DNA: TGTGCCAGCACCACCAGCGGGAGGGAAACCTACGAGCAGTACTTC. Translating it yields CASTTSGRETYEQYF.

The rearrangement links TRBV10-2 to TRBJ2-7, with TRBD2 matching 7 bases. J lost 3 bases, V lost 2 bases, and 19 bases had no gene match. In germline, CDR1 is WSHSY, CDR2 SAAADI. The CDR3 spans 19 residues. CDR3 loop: CASSEGLMVAGLPNYEQYF. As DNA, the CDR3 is TGCGCCAGCAGTGAGGGTTTAATGGTAGCGGGCCTACCCAACTACGAGCAGTACTTC.

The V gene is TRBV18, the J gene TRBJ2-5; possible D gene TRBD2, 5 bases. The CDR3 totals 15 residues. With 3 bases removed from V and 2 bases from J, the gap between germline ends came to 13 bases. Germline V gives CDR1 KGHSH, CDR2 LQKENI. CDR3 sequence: CASSPSAGMQETQYF. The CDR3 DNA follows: TGTGCCAGCTCACCTTCAGCCGGGATGCAAGAGACCCAGTACTTC.

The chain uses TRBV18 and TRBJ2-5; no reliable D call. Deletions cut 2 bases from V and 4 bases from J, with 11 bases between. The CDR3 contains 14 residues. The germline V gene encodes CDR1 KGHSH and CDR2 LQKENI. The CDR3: CASSPGGVLETQYF. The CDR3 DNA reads TGTGCCAGCTCACCAGGTGGGGTTCTAGAGACCCAGTACTTC. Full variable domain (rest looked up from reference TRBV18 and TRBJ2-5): NAGVMQNPRHLVRRRGQEARLRCSPMKGHSHVYWYRQLPEEGLKFMVYLQKENIIDESGMPKERFSAEFPKEGPSILRIQQVVRGDSAAYFCASSPGGVLETQYFGPGTRLLVL.

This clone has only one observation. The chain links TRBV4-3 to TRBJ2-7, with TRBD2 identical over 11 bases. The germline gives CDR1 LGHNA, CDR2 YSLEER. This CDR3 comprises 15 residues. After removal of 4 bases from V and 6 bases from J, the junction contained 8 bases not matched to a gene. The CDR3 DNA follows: TGCGCCAGCAGCCGACTACTAGCGGGAGTATCCGAGCAGTACTTC. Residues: CASSRLLAGVSEQYF.

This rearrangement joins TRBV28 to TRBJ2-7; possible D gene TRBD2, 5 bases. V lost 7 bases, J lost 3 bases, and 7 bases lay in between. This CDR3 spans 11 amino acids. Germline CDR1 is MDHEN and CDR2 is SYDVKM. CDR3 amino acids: CASTGGYEQYF. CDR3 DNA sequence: TGTGCCAGCACCGGAGGCTACGAGCAGTACTTC.

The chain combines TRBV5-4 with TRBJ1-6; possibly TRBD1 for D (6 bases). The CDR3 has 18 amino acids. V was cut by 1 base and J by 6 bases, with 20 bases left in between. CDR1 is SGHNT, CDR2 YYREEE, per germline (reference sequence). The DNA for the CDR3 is TGTGCCAGCAGCTTGTTTCGTGGGCAGGGGAAGGGTAATTCACCCCTCCACTTT. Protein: CASSLFRGQGKGNSPLHF. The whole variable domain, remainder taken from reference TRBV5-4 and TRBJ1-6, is ETGVTQSPTHLIKTRGQQVTLRCSSQSGHNTVSWYQQALGQGPQFIFQYYREEENGRGNFPPRFSGLQFPNYSSELNVNALELDDSALYLCASSLFRGQGKGNSPLHFGNGTRLTVT.

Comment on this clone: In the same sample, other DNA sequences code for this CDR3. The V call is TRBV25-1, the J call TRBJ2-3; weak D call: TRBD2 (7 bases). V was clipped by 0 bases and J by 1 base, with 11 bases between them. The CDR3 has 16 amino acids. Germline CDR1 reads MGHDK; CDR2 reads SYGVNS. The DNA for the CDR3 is TGTGCCAGCAGTGAATATAGGGGGGGAGGCACAGATACGCAGTATTTT. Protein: CASSEYRGGGTDTQYF.

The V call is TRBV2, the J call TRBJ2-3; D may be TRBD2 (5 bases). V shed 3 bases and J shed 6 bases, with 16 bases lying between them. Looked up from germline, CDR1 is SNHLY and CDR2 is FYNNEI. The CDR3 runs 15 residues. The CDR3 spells CASSDAGLRADTQYF. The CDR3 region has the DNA TGTGCCAGCAGTGATGCGGGCCTGAGGGCTGATACGCAGTATTTT.

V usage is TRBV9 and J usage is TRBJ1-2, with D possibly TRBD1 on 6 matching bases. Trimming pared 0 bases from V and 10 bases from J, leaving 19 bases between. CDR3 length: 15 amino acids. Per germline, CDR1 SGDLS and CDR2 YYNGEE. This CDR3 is CASSVDEGTPSAYTF. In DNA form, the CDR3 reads TGTGCCAGCAGCGTAGATGAGGGGACACCCAGCGCCTACACCTTC.

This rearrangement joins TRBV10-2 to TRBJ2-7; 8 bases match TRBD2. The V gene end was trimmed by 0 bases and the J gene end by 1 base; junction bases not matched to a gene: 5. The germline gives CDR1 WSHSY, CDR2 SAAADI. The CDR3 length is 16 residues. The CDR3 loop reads CASSESSGLVSYEQYF. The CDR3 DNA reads TGCGCCAGCAGTGAGTCCTCGGGACTAGTATCCTACGAGCAGTACTTC.

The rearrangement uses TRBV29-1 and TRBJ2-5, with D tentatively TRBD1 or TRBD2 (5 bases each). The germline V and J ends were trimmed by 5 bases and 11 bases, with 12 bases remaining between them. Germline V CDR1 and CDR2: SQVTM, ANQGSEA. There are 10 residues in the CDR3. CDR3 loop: CSVSPGPQYF. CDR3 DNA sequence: TGCAGCGTTTCACCGGGGCCGCAGTACTTC.

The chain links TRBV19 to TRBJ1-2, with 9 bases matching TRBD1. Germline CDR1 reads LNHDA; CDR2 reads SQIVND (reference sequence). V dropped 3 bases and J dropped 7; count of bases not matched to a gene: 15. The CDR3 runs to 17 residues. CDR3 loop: CASSISGTGTYNRGYTF. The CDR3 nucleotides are TGTGCCAGTAGTATTAGTGGGACAGGGACGTATAATCGTGGCTACACCTTC.

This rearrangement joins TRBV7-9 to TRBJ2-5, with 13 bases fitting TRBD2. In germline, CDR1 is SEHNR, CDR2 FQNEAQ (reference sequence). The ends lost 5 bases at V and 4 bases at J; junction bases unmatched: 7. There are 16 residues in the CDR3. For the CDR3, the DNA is TGTGCCAGCAGCAGGACTAGCGGGGGTAGTATAGAGACCCAGTACTTC. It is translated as CASSRTSGGSIETQYF.

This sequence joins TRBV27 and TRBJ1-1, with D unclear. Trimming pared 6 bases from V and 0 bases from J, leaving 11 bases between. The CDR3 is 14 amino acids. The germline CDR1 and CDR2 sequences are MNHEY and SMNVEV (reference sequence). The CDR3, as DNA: TGTGCCAGCAGGTCGTCCGGTATGAACACTGAAGCTTTCTTT. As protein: CASRSSGMNTEAFF.

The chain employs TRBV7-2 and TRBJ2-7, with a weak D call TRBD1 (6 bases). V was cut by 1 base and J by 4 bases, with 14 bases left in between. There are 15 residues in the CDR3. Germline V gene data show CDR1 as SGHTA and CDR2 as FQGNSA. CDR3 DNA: TGTGCCAGCAGCTTAGACCGGACAGATCCTTACGAGCAGTACTTC. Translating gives CASSLDRTDPYEQYF.

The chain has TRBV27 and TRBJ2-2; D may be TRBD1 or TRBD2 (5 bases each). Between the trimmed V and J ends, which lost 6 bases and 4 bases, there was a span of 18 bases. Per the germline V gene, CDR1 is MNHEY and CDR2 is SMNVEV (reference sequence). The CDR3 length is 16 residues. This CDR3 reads CASSREYSGTTGELFF. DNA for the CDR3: TGTGCCAGCAGCCGCGAATATTCAGGGACCACCGGGGAGCTGTTTTTT.

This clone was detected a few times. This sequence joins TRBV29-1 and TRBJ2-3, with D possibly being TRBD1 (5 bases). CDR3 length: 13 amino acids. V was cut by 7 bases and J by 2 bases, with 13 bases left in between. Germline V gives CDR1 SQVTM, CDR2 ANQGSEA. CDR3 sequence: CSGRGRVTDTQYF. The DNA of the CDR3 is TGCAGCGGCCGCGGCAGGGTCACAGATACGCAGTATTTT.

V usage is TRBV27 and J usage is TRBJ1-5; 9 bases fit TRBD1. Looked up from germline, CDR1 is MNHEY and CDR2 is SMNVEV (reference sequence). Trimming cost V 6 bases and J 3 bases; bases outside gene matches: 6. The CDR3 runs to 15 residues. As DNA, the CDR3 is TGTGCCAGCAGCATCGGACAGGGGCTCAATCAGCCCCAGCATTTT. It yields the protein CASSIGQGLNQPQHF.

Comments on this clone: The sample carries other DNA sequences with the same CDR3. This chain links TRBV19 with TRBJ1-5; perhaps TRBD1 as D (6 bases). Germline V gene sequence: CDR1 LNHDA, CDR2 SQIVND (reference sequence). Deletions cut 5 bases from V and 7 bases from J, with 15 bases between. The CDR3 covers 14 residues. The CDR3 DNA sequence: TGTGCCAGTAGTGAACAGGGTTCCAACCAGCCCCAGCATTTT. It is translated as CASSEQGSNQPQHF. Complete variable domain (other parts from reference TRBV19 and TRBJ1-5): DGGITQSPKYLFRKEGQNVTLSCEQNLNHDAMYWYRQDPGQGLRLIYYSQIVNDFQKGDIAEGYSVSREKKESFPLTVTSAQKNPTAFYLCASSEQGSNQPQHFGDGTRLSIL.

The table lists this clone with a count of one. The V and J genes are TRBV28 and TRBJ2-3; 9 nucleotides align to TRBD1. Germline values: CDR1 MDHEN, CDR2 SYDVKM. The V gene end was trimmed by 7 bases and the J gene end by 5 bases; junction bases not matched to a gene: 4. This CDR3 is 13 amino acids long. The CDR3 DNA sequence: TGTGCCAGCATGGACAGGGGTGAAGATACGCAGTATTTT. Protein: CASMDRGEDTQYF.

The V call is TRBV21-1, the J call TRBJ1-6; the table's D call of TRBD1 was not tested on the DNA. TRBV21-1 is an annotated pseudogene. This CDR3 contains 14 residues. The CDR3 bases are TGTGCCAGCAGCAAATCAGGGGATAATTCACCCCTCCACTTT. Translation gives CASSKSGDNSPLHF.